The 5 T cell receptor beta chains below all came from one sample that was sequenced in a study of OX40 agonist ivuxolimab in advanced cancers. Assay: immunoSEQ multiplex PCR; the TCRdb copy retains only in-frame clones and omits some. The sample has over 55,000 clones; over 85% are singletons. The sample consisted of CD4+ or CD8+ T cells sorted from blood, taken in a trial of the OX40 agonist ivuxolimab. The receptor source for this set is an adult with an advanced solid tumor such as melanoma, head and neck, liver or kidney cancer.

This chain connects TRBV11-2 to TRBJ2-3; perhaps D is TRBD1 or TRBD2 (5 bases each). The V gene lost 11 bases and the J gene lost 1 base, with 16 bases spanning the gap. The V gene's germline CDR1 is SGHAT and CDR2 FQNNGV. The CDR3 contains 14 residues. The CDR3 coding sequence is TGTGCCTCCGGGACGGGGCAGCGCACAGATACGCAGTATTTT. It yields the protein CASGTGQRTDTQYF.

This chain connects TRBV7-2 to TRBJ2-6; weak D call: TRBD2 (5 bases). Between the trimmed V and J ends, which lost 1 base and 4 bases, there was a span of 14 bases. This CDR3 has 17 amino acids. Germline V gene lookup returns CDR1 SGHTA and CDR2 FQGNSA. The CDR3 region has the DNA TGTGCCAGCAGCTTAGACTTCGGGGTGCTCGGGGCCAACGTCCTGACTTTC. This sequence encodes CASSLDFGVLGANVLTF.

The chain combines TRBV6-5 with TRBJ2-7, with no clear D. CDR3 size: 11 residues. V lost 5 bases, J lost 4 bases, and 6 bases lay in between. CDR1 is MNHEY, CDR2 SVGAGI, per germline. CDR3: CASSERYEQYF. CDR3 in DNA: TGTGCCAGCAGTGAAAGATACGAGCAGTACTTC.

This sequence joins TRBV6-5 and TRBJ2-5; no clear D. The length of the CDR3 is 14 residues. Trimming took 0 bases from V and 0 from J, leaving 5 bases between them. From germline, CDR1 is MNHEY and CDR2 SVGAGI. In DNA form, the CDR3 reads TGTGCCAGCAGTTACTCGAAGTACCAAGAGACCCAGTACTTC. Amino acids: CASSYSKYQETQYF.

The chain combines TRBV15 with TRBJ2-3; D is tentatively TRBD1 or TRBD2 (6 bases each). Germline-derived CDR1 and CDR2 are LNHNV and YYDKDF (reference sequence). Trimming shortened V by 8 bases and J by 6 bases, and 21 bases separated the two germline ends. There are 15 residues in the CDR3. CDR3 in amino acids: CATSTRGATFDTQYF. CDR3 sequence (DNA): TGTGCCACCTCCACGAGGGGGGCAACGTTCGATACGCAGTATTTT.